This T cell receptor beta chain appears in the sequencing data of a study of post-analysis software for immune sequencing data. Overall study results and limits: About five TRBV segments appeared more often in patients than in controls, and TRBV5-6, TRBV5-1 and TRBV20-1 were among these.

Remarks on this clonotype: Its specificity is unknown.

V lost 3 bases, J lost 1 base, and 11 bases lay in between. Germline CDR1 reads SGHTA; CDR2 reads FQGNSA. The CDR3 totals 15 residues. TCR beta libraries were prepared from cDNA with unique molecular identifiers. MiXCR, run by TCRdb on the PCR reads, gives a single entry per CDR3 protein. The data contain 700,000 to 900,000 distinct CDR3 sequences, 46% of them seen just once; the ten biggest clones take up roughly 4.4%. Sequenced sample: blood. This TCR derives from a girl aged 5-17 years with multiple sclerosis. The rearrangement joins TRBV7-2 to TRBJ2-3; D not certain. The CDR3 bases are TGTGCCAGCAGCTTGGCCTTTTCGGGCACAGATACGCAGTATTTT. Translation: CASSLAFSGTDTQYF.